This TCR beta chain was obtained from a study of blood T cell repertoires in COVID-19. Produced via immunoSEQ multiplex PCR; TCRdb's table is partial and in-frame only. The sample yields 190,000 or so clones, approximately 86% seen once. The germline CDR1 and CDR2 sequences are SQVTM and ANQGSEA. The CDR3 length is 15 residues. J gave up 7 bases and V 4 bases, and 13 bases lay outside the gene matches. Sequenced sample: PBMCs or T cells enriched from blood (not recorded which). This sequence joins TRBV29-1 and TRBJ1-5, with TRBD1 identical over 7 bases. The source of this sequence is a woman in her 30s who had recovered from COVID-19. The CDR3 is CSVVQGKGANQPQHF. As DNA, the CDR3 is TGCAGCGTTGTTCAAGGAAAGGGGGCCAACCAGCCCCAGCATTTT.